This note documents a single T cell receptor (beta chain) sequence. Its specificity is unknown. Per the authors' pipeline: ImmunoSEQ yielded junction-only sequences lacking quality scores, so filtering differed. The method was immunoSEQ multiplex PCR; TCRdb's version includes in-frame clones alone and lacks a portion of them. The DNA was the basis for D and trimming; V, J and clone size are from that table. There are over a million clones in the sample; approximately 96% occur only once, and over 1% lies in the top ten. This sample was included in a study of shared clonotypes between healthy human individuals. Study-wide context: Researchers assigned three CD4 naive, three CD4 memory, two CD8 naive and one CD8 memory plate to each donor.

Study-level points and caveats: Incomplete sequencing of sorted subsets was indicated by rarefaction despite large depth.

CDR3 length: 15 amino acids. Trimming took 5 bases from V and 3 from J; bases not matched to a gene: 10. Germline V gives CDR1 MDHEN, CDR2 SYDVKM. This chain uses TRBV28 with TRBJ2-7, with 7 bases that match TRBD1. This TCR was sampled from a man aged 25-45 years in good health. The sequencing input was naive CD4+ T cells sorted from blood. Subset reported: CD45RA+ positively selected. The CDR3, as DNA: TGTGCCAGCAGTATATCCGGGACAGCTGTCTACGAGCAGTACTTC. It translates to CASSISGTAVYEQYF. The whole variable domain, filled in from reference TRBV28 and TRBJ2-7, reads DVKVTQSSRYLVKRTGEKVFLECVQDMDHENMFWYRQDPGLGLRLIYFSYDVKMKEKGDIPEGYSVSREKKERFSLILESASTNQTSMYLCASSISGTAVYEQYFGPGTRLTVT.